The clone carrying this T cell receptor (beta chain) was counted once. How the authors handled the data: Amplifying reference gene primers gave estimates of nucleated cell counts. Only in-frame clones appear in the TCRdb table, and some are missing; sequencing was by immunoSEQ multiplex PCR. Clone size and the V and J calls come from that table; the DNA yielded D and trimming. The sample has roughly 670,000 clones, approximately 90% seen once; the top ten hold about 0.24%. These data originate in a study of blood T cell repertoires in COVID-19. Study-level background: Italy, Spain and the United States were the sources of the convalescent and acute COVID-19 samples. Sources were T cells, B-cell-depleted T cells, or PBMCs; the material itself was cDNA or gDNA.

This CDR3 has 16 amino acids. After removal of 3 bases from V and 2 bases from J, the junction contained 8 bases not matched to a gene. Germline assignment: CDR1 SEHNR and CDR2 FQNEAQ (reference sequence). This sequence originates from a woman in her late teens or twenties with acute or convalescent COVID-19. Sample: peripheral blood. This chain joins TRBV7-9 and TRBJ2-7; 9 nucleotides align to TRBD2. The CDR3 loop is CASSFPKGLATYEQYF. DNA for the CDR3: TGTGCCAGCAGCTTCCCCAAGGGACTAGCAACCTACGAGCAGTACTTC. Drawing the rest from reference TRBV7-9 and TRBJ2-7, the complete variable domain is DTGVSQNPRHKITKRGQNVTFRCDPISEHNRLYWYRQTLGQGPEFLTYFQNEAQLEKSRLLSDRFSAERPKGSFSTLEIQRTEQGDSAMYLCASSFPKGLATYEQYFGPGTRLTVT.